These 27 T cell receptor beta chains originate from one sample sequenced in a study of vaccination effects on CD4 cells after COVID-19. These receptors' antigens are unknown. The culture ran for around ten days before CD4+ T cells were isolated. It was two doses of either the BNT162b2 or mRNA-1273 vaccine that participants received. Clones were sequenced by immunoSEQ multiplex PCR, and TCRdb holds only the in-frame ones, with some missing. The repertoire holds 35,000 to 55,000 clones, about three quarters seen once, with under 10% in the top ten. This specimen was CD4+ T cells from PBMCs cultured without peptide, taken after COVID-19 vaccination. The receptors come from a human donor who received a COVID-19 vaccine.

The V call is TRBV29-1, the J call TRBJ2-7; 8 positions agree with TRBD2. CDR3 length equals 13 residues. Germline V gene sequence: CDR1 SQVTM, CDR2 ANQGSEA. The V gene end was trimmed by 7 bases and the J gene end by 6 bases; junction bases not matched to a gene: 11. The DNA of the CDR3 is TGCAGCGCCCGATGGCGGGGGGAAGGCGAGCAGTACTTC. The encoded protein is CSARWRGEGEQYF.

This clone appeared many times. The chain joins TRBV2 to TRBJ1-6, with 9 bases fitting TRBD1. The ends lost 3 bases at V and 10 bases at J; junction bases unmatched: 10. Germline loops: CDR1 SNHLY, CDR2 FYNNEI. This CDR3 has 16 residues. CDR3 amino acids: CASSERGLGTGSPLHF. Written as DNA, the CDR3 is TGTGCCAGCAGTGAGAGGGGATTGGGGACAGGGTCACCCCTCCACTTT.

The chain carries TRBV7-9 and TRBJ2-6; 8 positions agree with TRBD1. The CDR3 covers 16 residues. With 5 bases clipped from V and 4 bases from J, the junction kept 7 bases outside the gene matches. CDR1 and CDR2 (germline): SEHNR, FQNEAQ (reference sequence). The CDR3 loop reads CASSPRTGNGANVLTF. The CDR3 coding sequence is TGTGCCAGCAGCCCAAGGACAGGGAACGGGGCCAACGTCCTGACTTTC.

This chain uses TRBV19 with TRBJ1-3; TRBD1 agrees at 8 bases. The V gene's germline CDR1 is LNHDA and CDR2 SQIVND (reference sequence). The CDR3 is 14 residues long. Trimming removed 5 bases from V and 2 bases from J; junction bases left unmatched: 2. CDR3 region: CASSWTGPGNTIYF. The CDR3 DNA sequence: TGTGCCAGTAGTTGGACAGGGCCTGGAAACACCATATATTTT.

This clone has just one count. This chain joins TRBV21-1 and TRBJ2-2. TRBV21-1 is reported as a pseudogene. The CDR3 extends over 12 amino acids. CDR3 nucleotides: TGTGCCAGCAGCAAATACGGAGGGGAGCTGTTTTTT. Encoded protein: CASSKYGGELFF.

The chain combines TRBV6-2 or TRBV6-3 with TRBJ2-7; a weak D match, TRBD1 (6 bases). CDR3 size: 13 residues. Germline values: CDR1 MNHEY, CDR2 SVGEGT. V gave up 5 bases and J gave up 2 bases, with 10 bases separating them. Here the CDR3 reads CASSQQGTYEQYF. The CDR3 bases are TGTGCCAGCAGTCAACAGGGTACCTACGAGCAGTACTTC.

This chain uses TRBV5-4 with TRBJ2-3, with unresolved D. CDR1 is SGHNT and CDR2 is YYREEE in the germline V gene (reference sequence). V dropped 4 bases and J dropped 7 bases, with 10 bases sitting between them. The CDR3 spans 12 residues. The CDR3 reads CASSPVGHTQYF. CDR3 bases: TGTGCCAGCAGCCCGGTAGGGCATACGCAGTATTTT.

The chain combines TRBV12-3 or TRBV12-4 with TRBJ1-5; 7 nucleotides align to TRBD1. V trimming: 3 bases; J trimming: 5 bases; junction bases outside the gene matches: 1. The CDR3 spans 13 residues. Here the CDR3 DNA reads TGTGCCAGCAGTTTGGACAGGTATCAGCCCCAGCATTTT. Protein: CASSLDRYQPQHF.

The V gene is TRBV18, the J gene TRBJ1-2; TRBD1 matches 9 bases. CDR3 length: 15 residues. CDR1 and CDR2 (germline): KGHSH, LQKENI. The ends lost 4 bases at V and 6 bases at J; junction bases unmatched: 9. CDR3 residues: CASSQANTGGDGYTF. The CDR3 coding sequence is TGTGCCAGCTCACAAGCCAACACAGGGGGCGATGGCTACACCTTC.

This clone was counted a few times. The chain recombines TRBV2 with TRBJ2-7; D possibly corresponds to TRBD2 (6 bases). The V end was cut by 7 bases, the J end by 3 bases, with 16 bases between. Germline lookup yields CDR1 SNHLY and CDR2 FYNNEI. The CDR3 extends over 14 amino acids. In DNA, the CDR3 is TGTGCCAGCATGATGCAGGGACTGGACTACGAGCAGTACTTC. This sequence encodes CASMMQGLDYEQYF.

The gene calls are TRBV19 and TRBJ2-7; unclear D gene. The germline V and J ends were trimmed by 3 bases and 3 bases, with 12 bases remaining between them. Germline V lookup: CDR1 LNHDA, CDR2 SQIVND (reference sequence). This CDR3 is built from 14 residues. CDR3 residues: CASSIAVPFYEQYF. The CDR3 DNA follows: TGTGCCAGTAGTATTGCGGTACCCTTCTACGAGCAGTACTTC.

The rearrangement joins TRBV7-9 to TRBJ1-5; D may be TRBD1 (5 bases). The germline V and J ends were trimmed by 5 bases and 1 base, with 15 bases remaining between them. Germline V gives CDR1 SEHNR, CDR2 FQNEAQ (reference sequence). This CDR3 spans 16 amino acids. In DNA form, the CDR3 reads TGTGCCAGCAGCCAAGGGACGTTACTGAGCAATCAGCCCCAGCATTTT. This encodes CASSQGTLLSNQPQHF.

The chain employs TRBV3-1 (or the pseudogene TRBV3-2) and TRBJ1-6, with a weak D call TRBD1 (5 bases). In germline, CDR1 is LGHDT, CDR2 YNNKEL (reference sequence). The germline V and J ends were trimmed by 5 bases and 7 bases, with 12 bases remaining between them. The CDR3 is 14 amino acids. CDR3 sequence (DNA): TGTGCCAGCAGCTATCGGGGGGAGAATTCACCCCTCCACTTT. Translated: CASSYRGENSPLHF.

This clone was recorded only once. This rearrangement joins TRBV19 to TRBJ2-2, with a weak D call TRBD2 (6 bases). Germline assignment: CDR1 LNHDA and CDR2 SQIVND (reference sequence). Trimming stripped 4 bases from V and 9 bases from J, with 24 bases between. The CDR3 is made up of 17 amino acids. CDR3 in DNA: TGTGCCAGTAGTACAGACGCCGGGACTCCGAGGGGTTGGGAGCTGTTTTTT. Protein: CASSTDAGTPRGWELFF.

V and J are TRBV18 and TRBJ2-7, with 7 bases identical to TRBD1. The CDR3 has 16 amino acids. V dropped 3 bases and J dropped 7; count of bases not matched to a gene: 15. Germline CDR1 KGHSH, CDR2 LQKENI. The CDR3 loop is CASSPPEVTGIREQYF. CDR3 DNA sequence: TGTGCCAGCTCACCGCCCGAGGTGACAGGGATCAGGGAGCAGTACTTC.

This clone was detected once. This sequence joins TRBV5-5 and TRBJ1-2; D is uncertain. V lost 0 bases to trimming and J lost 3 bases, with 9 bases between them. This CDR3 has 14 amino acids. CDR1 and CDR2 from the germline V gene are SGHKS and YYEKEE (reference sequence). CDR3 sequence (DNA): TGTGCCAGCAGCTTGGTCCCAGAAGACTATGGCTACACCTTC. Its translation is CASSLVPEDYGYTF. The variable domain in full, completed from reference TRBV5-5 and TRBJ1-2, reads DAGVTQSPTHLIKTRGQQVTLRCSPISGHKSVSWYQQVLGQGPQFIFQYYEKEERGRGNFPDRFSARQFPNYSSELNVNALLLGDSALYLCASSLVPEDYGYTFGSGTRLTVV.

The V and J genes are TRBV27 and TRBJ2-5; 10 bases are a match to TRBD2. The V gene end was trimmed by 5 bases and the J gene end by 2 bases; junction bases not matched to a gene: 8. Germline CDR1 MNHEY, CDR2 SMNVEV (reference sequence). The CDR3 totals 16 residues. The DNA for the CDR3 is TGTGCCAGCAGTCTCTCACTAGCGGGAAGGCAAGAGACCCAGTACTTC. Translation: CASSLSLAGRQETQYF.

This chain connects TRBV9 to TRBJ1-5; 7 positions agree with TRBD1. CDR1 SGDLS and CDR2 YYNGEE come from the germline V gene. V shed 3 bases, J shed 1 base, and the junction held 7 bases outside the gene matches. There are 16 residues in the CDR3. Written as DNA, the CDR3 is TGTGCCAGCAGCGCCGGAACAGGGGTGAGCAATCAGCCCCAGCATTTT. Its translation is CASSAGTGVSNQPQHF.

V is TRBV6-1 and J is TRBJ2-7, with 11 bases aligning to TRBD1. The CDR3 sequence is 17 residues long. J gave up 3 bases and V 3 bases, and 10 bases lay outside the gene matches. Germline V gene sequence: CDR1 MNHNS, CDR2 SASEGT. The CDR3 sequence is CASSEDRGRVANYEQYF. CDR3 nucleotides: TGTGCCAGCAGTGAGGACAGGGGGCGGGTTGCCAACTACGAGCAGTACTTC.

This chain uses TRBV6-2 or TRBV6-3 with TRBJ2-7; D is ambiguous. CDR1 MNHEY and CDR2 SVGEGT come from the germline V gene. V shed 2 bases and J shed 2 bases, with 10 bases lying between them. CDR3 size: 14 residues. CDR3 sequence reads: CASSYARGPYEQYF. The DNA for the CDR3 is TGTGCCAGCAGTTACGCCCGTGGACCCTACGAGCAGTACTTC.

There are a few counts of this clone. The chain recombines TRBV6-5 with TRBJ1-2, with D possibly TRBD1 on 6 matching bases. Germline V gives CDR1 MNHEY, CDR2 SVGAGI. The V gene lost 4 bases and the J gene lost 0 bases, with 12 bases spanning the gap. The CDR3 is 15 amino acids. Here the CDR3 DNA reads TGTGCCAGCAGTTCCCGAAGGACAGCTAACTATGGCTACACCTTC. Protein sequence: CASSSRRTANYGYTF.

The chain employs TRBV6-5 and TRBJ2-5; tentative D call: TRBD1 (5 bases). The CDR3 spans 13 residues. The germline V and J ends were trimmed by 2 bases and 3 bases, with 7 bases remaining between them. CDR1 and CDR2 from the germline V gene are MNHEY and SVGAGI. CDR3 in DNA: TGTGCCAGCAGTTACCCAGGGAAAGAGACCCAGTACTTC. Translating gives CASSYPGKETQYF.

The V gene is TRBV5-1, the J gene TRBJ1-1; 8 positions agree with TRBD1. The CDR3 covers 17 residues. Germline lookup yields CDR1 SGHRS and CDR2 YFSETQ. The V gene end was trimmed by 0 bases and the J gene end by 3 bases; junction bases not matched to a gene: 10. The CDR3 DNA reads TGCGCCAGCAGCTTGGGCTTCGGACAGGGAGGAGACACTGAAGCTTTCTTT. This sequence encodes CASSLGFGQGGDTEAFF.

The rearrangement uses TRBV30 and TRBJ1-1; no clear D. Germline assignment: CDR1 GTSNPN and CDR2 SVGIG (reference sequence). Trimming cost V 3 bases and J 0 bases, with 8 bases left between them. The CDR3 is 13 residues long. The CDR3 spells CAWRRTMNTEAFF. CDR3 DNA: TGTGCCTGGAGGAGAACAATGAACACTGAAGCTTTCTTT.

V usage is TRBV6-4 and J usage is TRBJ1-1, with D perhaps matching TRBD1 (5 bases). CDR3 length equals 16 residues. Germline-derived CDR1 and CDR2 are MRHNA and SNTAGT. The V end lost 2 bases, the J end lost 1 base, and 14 bases lay between the germline ends. The CDR3 loop is CASSDGQGEGNTEAFF. The DNA of the CDR3 is TGTGCCAGCAGTGACGGGCAGGGTGAGGGGAACACTGAAGCTTTCTTT.

The chain links TRBV5-4 to TRBJ2-2; 10 positions match TRBD2. Trimming at V came to 5 bases and at J to 1 base, leaving 5 bases not matched to a gene. CDR1 is SGHNT and CDR2 is YYREEE in the germline V gene (reference sequence). CDR3 size: 16 residues. The CDR3 nucleotides are TGTGCCAGCAGAATAGCGGGAGGCCGGAACACCGGGGAGCTGTTTTTT. Protein sequence: CASRIAGGRNTGELFF.

The J gene is TRBJ1-2, the V gene TRBV4-1, with D possibly being TRBD1 (5 bases). V was clipped by 0 bases and J by 8 bases, with 10 bases between them. The CDR3 totals 13 residues. The germline V gene has CDR1 MGHRA and CDR2 YSYEKL. The CDR3: CASSQDGRGGYTF. CDR3 nucleotides: TGCGCCAGCAGCCAAGATGGCCGGGGGGGCTACACCTTC.